This T cell receptor (beta chain) was obtained from a study of Ad26.COV2.S vaccination and SARS-CoV-2 variants (dated by TCRdb to the early 2020s). As for the study more broadly: Donors in the vaccine arm were drawn from COV1001, a phase I-IIa trial of Ad26.COV2.S in healthy adults that was multicentre, randomized, double-blind and placebo-controlled. Ad26.COV2.S was given intramuscularly at 5x10^10 or 1x10^11 viral particles, as a single shot or as two shots 56 days apart. TCRbeta repertoire sequencing served as the tool for gauging how specific and how broad the SARS-CoV-2-reactive T cell receptors were following Ad26.COV2.S vaccination. The TCR-sequenced set comprised approximately 32 samples: some 19 Ad26.COV2.S vaccine recipients, 5 placebo recipients and 8 SARS-CoV-2 convalescent individuals. Trial participants were randomized into five groups of five: low-dose or high-dose Ad26.COV2.S given once or twice, or placebo on both occasions. Investigators remained blinded to trial group allocation during experiments and outcome assessment. What the study reported, not specific to this receptor: The authors noted that total T cell responses may have been underestimated by the TCR breadth and depth analyses. After vaccination, substantial breadth of spike-specific CD8+ and CD4+ T cell responses was reported. Compared with placebo recipients, Ad26.COV2.S recipients showed higher spike-specific TCR breadth (P = 0.0014). Non-spike TCR breadth was comparable between vaccine and placebo recipients, consistent with the vaccine containing only spike. The study was not powered to compare responses between vaccine doses or regimens.

Between the V and J ends, shortened by 6 bases and 10 bases respectively, the junction contains 13 bases. As encoded in the germline V gene, CDR1 is MDHEN while CDR2 is SYDVKM. The CDR3 runs 13 amino acids, cysteine and phenylalanine included. Only the CDR3 portion is preserved as DNA: 39 bases, with reading frame beginning at the first base. The immunoSEQ Assay was used to sequence TCRbeta CDR3 regions. After extraction, genomic DNA underwent amplification by bias-controlled multiplex PCR, followed by high-throughput sequencing. Concerning the study's data processing: To quantify the absolute abundance of every unique TCRbeta CDR3 region, sequences were collapsed and filtered. T cell fraction was estimated by normalizing TCRbeta template counts to usable DNA, which was measured by amplifying reference genes present in all nucleated cells. Repertoire TCRs were annotated as SARS-CoV-2-specific when V gene, CDR3 amino acid sequence and J gene were exactly matched to a known reactive TCR set. The reference SARS-CoV-2 TCR set came from MIRA and was filtered for enrichment in COVID-19-positive ImmuneCODE repertoires, removing public or cross-reactive TCRs. Using the MIRA antigens, annotated TCRs were further analysed by specific ORF or by position within an ORF. Breadth was defined as annotated unique rearrangements over total unique productive rearrangements; depth was the summed frequency of those rearrangements. Two-sided Wilcoxon rank-sum tests were used to compare TCR breadth between groups. As stored in TCRdb, this immuneACCESS dataset retains in-frame rearrangements with V and J assigned. A fraction of the clones does not appear; measured against another copy, unresolved V genes explain less than half of the discrepancy, and the remainder lacks a known reason. V and J calls and clone size come straight from that table; D and trimming were deduced from the DNA. For this sample there are 300,000 to 500,000 clones; roughly nine tenths appear just once. Roughly 3% of the sample goes to the ten largest clones.

The treatment or condition label, read with the paper, signifies: roughly 19 received Ad26.COV2.S at low or high dose, single or two shots; several received placebo; per-sample allocation not given. For vaccine and placebo recipients, the sequenced repertoires came from samples collected on day 63 after the first injection. In Cohort 1b, about 25 adults aged 18-55 years were enrolled at a single site in Boston, USA, between 29 July and 7 August 2020. As a vaccine, Ad26.COV2.S was a replication-incompetent adenovirus type 26 vector that expressed a prefusion-stabilized SARS-CoV-2 spike protein derived from the original Wuhan strain. About this clone: Its antigen is unknown. No much larger clone is present one base from it, and per-base qualities are unavailable.

Here the sequenced sample was peripheral blood, taken in a trial of Ad26.COV2.S vaccine versus placebo. The sequence joins TRBV28 to TRBJ1-6; TRBD1 is a weak D gene call, 6 bases matching. This TCR was recovered from a person between 18 and 59 years old who received the Ad26.COV2.S COVID-19 vaccine or a placebo. The DNA reads as follows: TGTGCCAGCAGAACCAGGGGTCCCTCACCCCTCCACTTT. It codes for CASRTRGPSPLHF.